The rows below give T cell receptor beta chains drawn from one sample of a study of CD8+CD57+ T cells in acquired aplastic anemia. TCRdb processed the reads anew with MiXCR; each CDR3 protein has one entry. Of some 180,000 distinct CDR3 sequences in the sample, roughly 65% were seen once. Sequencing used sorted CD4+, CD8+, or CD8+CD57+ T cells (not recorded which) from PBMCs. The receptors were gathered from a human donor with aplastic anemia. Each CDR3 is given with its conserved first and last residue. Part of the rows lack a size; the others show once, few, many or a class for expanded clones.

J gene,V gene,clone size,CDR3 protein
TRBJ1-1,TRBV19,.,CASSENRGQGATEAFF
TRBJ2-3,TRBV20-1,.,CSASMRGGRDTQYF
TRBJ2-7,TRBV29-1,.,CSVDSDTYEQYF
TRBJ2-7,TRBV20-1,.,CSADGATRASSYEQYF
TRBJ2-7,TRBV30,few,CAWSRLGQGYYEQYF
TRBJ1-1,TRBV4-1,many,CASSPWEHQNTEAFF
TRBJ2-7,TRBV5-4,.,CASSEDREHEQYF
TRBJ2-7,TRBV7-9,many,CASSLRDGNYEQYF
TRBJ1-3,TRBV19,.,CASSTPRGSGNTIYF
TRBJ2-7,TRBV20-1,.,CSASRGGIYEQYF
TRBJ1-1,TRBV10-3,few,CAISDQWQMMNTEAFF
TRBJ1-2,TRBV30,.,CAWSHTGHYGDTF
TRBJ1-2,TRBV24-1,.,CATSPAGDRHYGYTF
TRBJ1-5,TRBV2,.,CASRIGGGRNQPQHF
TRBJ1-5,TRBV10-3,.,CAISAPNQPQHF
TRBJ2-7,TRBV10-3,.,CAISDRQGAKQYF
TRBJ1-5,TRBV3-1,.,CASSQGQGRGIGNQPQHF
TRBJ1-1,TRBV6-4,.,CASSAGTRPEAFF
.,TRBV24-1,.,CATSDSGGGIDEQYF
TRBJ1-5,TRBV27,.,CASSLSRERQPQHF
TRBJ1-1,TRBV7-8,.,CASSLGRANTEAFF
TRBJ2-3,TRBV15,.,CATSRGTSGTDTQYF
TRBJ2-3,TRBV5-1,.,CASKVGVGTDTQYF
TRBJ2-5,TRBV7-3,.,CASSLLGLKTQYF
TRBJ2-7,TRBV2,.,CASSLGTSLEQYF
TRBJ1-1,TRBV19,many,CASRTGDRGAGTEAFF
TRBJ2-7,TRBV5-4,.,CASSMTGTSGTYEQYF
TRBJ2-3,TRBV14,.,CASSQFQGVFTDTQYF
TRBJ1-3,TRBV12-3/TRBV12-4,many,CASSYRGTSGNTIYF
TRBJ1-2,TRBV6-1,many,CASSGLGAGGYGYTF
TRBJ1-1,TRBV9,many,CASSVVQGREAFF
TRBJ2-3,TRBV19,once,CARDTLISTDTQYF
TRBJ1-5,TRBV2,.,CASSGQGVGQPQHF
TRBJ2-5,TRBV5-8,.,CASSSGDSAGETQYF
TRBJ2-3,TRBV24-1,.,CATSDVVAGGPGDTQYF
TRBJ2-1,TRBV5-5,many,CASSLGVLKGNEQFF
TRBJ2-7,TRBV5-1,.,CASSFMGPTYEQYF
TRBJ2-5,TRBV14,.,CASSHRTGGAETQYF
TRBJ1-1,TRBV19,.,CASSMGRENTEAFF
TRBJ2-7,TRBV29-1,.,CSGRTGSGEQYF
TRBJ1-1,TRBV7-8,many,CASSFLGGLGGTEAFF
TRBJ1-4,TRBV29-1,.,CSVVAGAGEKLFF